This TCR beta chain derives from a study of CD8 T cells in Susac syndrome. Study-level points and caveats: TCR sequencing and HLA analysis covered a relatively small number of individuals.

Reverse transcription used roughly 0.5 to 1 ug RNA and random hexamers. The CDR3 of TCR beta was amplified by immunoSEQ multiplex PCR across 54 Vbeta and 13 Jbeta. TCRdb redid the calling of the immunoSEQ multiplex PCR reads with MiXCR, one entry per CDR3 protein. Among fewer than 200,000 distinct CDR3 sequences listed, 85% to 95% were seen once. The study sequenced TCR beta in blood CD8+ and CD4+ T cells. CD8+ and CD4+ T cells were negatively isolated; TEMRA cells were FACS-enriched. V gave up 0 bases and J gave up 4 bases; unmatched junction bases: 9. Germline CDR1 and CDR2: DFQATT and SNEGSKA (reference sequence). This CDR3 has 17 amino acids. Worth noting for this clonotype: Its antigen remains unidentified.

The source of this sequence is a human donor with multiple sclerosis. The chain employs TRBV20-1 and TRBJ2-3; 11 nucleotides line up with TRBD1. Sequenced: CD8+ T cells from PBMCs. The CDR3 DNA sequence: TGCAGTGCTAGAGATCGGAGGGGACAGGGGGGAGCAGATACGCAGTATTTT. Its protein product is CSARDRRGQGGADTQYF.